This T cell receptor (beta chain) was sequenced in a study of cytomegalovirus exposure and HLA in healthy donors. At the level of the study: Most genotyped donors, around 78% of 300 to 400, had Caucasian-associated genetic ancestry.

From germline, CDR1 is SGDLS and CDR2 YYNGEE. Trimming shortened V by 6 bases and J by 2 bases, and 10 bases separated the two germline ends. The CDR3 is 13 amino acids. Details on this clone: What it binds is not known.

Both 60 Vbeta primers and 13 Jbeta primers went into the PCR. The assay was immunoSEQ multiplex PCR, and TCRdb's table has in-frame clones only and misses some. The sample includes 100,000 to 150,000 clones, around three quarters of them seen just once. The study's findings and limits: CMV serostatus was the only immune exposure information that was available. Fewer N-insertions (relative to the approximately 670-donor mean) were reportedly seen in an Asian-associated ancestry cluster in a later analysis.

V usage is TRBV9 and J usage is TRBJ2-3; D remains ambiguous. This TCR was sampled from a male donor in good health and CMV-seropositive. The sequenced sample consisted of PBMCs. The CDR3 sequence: CASTYSPTDTQYF. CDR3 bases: TGTGCCAGCACTTACTCCCCCACAGATACGCAGTATTTT.